These T cell receptor beta chains were read from a single sample in a study of T-cell memory formation after mild COVID-19. TCRdb recomputed calls from the 5' RACE reads with MiXCR, one row per CDR3 protein. In the table there are tens of thousands of distinct CDR3 sequences, roughly 6.6% of which are singletons. The specimen was PBMCs or a T cell subset sorted from them (not recorded which). The receptors shown here come from an adult who had mild COVID-19 (a few samples of this study predate the infection). Cell type and time point are not known. CDR3s include the opening cysteine and the closing phenylalanine or tryptophan. A D gene is named only where the DNA matches it firmly. Clone size is stated in some rows and not others, as once, few, many or a class when expanded.

v_gene: TRBV5-4; j_gene: TRBJ2-5; abundance: .; len: 14; d_gene: TRBD1; CDR3aa: CASSSTGVRETQYF; CDR3nt: TGTGCCAGCAGCTCGACAGGGGTGCGGGAGACCCAGTACTTC
v_gene: TRBV4-1; j_gene: TRBJ1-2; abundance: .; len: 14; d_gene: .; CDR3aa: CASVEGPPNYGYTF; CDR3nt: TGCGCCAGCGTCGAGGGGCCCCCTAACTATGGCTACACCTTC
v_gene: TRBV2; j_gene: TRBJ1-1; abundance: .; len: 15; d_gene: .; CDR3aa: CASHPQGSRNTEAFF; CDR3nt: TGTGCCAGCCACCCCCAGGGATCGCGAAACACTGAAGCTTTCTTT
v_gene: TRBV15; j_gene: TRBJ2-3; abundance: .; len: 19; d_gene: TRBD1; CDR3aa: CATSIPTGNTGTLTDTQYF; CDR3nt: TGTGCCACCAGCATCCCGACAGGGAATACCGGGACCCTCACAGATACGCAGTATTTT
v_gene: TRBV5-1; j_gene: TRBJ2-2; abundance: medium-sized; len: 14; d_gene: TRBD1; CDR3aa: CASSPRQGTGELFF; CDR3nt: TGCGCCAGCAGCCCGAGACAGGGGACCGGGGAGCTGTTTTTT
v_gene: TRBV4-1; j_gene: TRBJ2-3; abundance: many; len: 16; d_gene: TRBD2; CDR3aa: CASSQDGAGGTDTQYF; CDR3nt: TGCGCCAGCAGCCAAGATGGAGCGGGGGGGACAGATACGCAGTATTTT
v_gene: TRBV5-4; j_gene: TRBJ2-1; abundance: .; len: 15; d_gene: TRBD1; CDR3aa: CASRQDRDGGNEQFF; CDR3nt: TGTGCCAGCAGACAAGACAGGGATGGAGGCAATGAGCAGTTCTTC
v_gene: TRBV13; j_gene: TRBJ2-7; abundance: many; len: 13; d_gene: .; CDR3aa: CASSSGPTYEQYF; CDR3nt: TGTGCCAGCAGCTCGGGACCGACATACGAGCAGTACTTC
v_gene: TRBV7-9; j_gene: TRBJ1-5; abundance: few; len: 14; d_gene: TRBD1; CDR3aa: CASSWTGGNQPQHF; CDR3nt: TGTGCCAGCAGTTGGACAGGGGGGAATCAGCCCCAGCATTTT
v_gene: TRBV3-1; j_gene: TRBJ1-5; abundance: .; len: 15; d_gene: .; CDR3aa: CASSVGLWTGQPQHF; CDR3nt: TGTGCCAGCAGCGTCGGTTTATGGACCGGTCAGCCCCAGCATTTT
v_gene: TRBV11-1; j_gene: TRBJ1-1; abundance: few; len: 14; d_gene: .; CDR3aa: CASRSAGYGTEAFF; CDR3nt: TGTGCCAGCAGGTCTGCAGGGTATGGCACTGAAGCTTTCTTT
v_gene: TRBV4-1; j_gene: TRBJ1-5; abundance: .; len: 14; d_gene: TRBD1; CDR3aa: CASSQDRAYQPQHF; CDR3nt: TGCGCCAGCAGCCAGGACAGGGCGTATCAGCCCCAGCATTTT
v_gene: TRBV9; j_gene: TRBJ2-2; abundance: .; len: 19; d_gene: TRBD2; CDR3aa: CASSPRQGLAGIDTGELFF; CDR3nt: TGTGCCAGCAGCCCCCGACAGGGACTAGCGGGAATAGACACCGGGGAGCTGTTTTTT
v_gene: TRBV6-6; j_gene: TRBJ1-2; abundance: many; len: 13; d_gene: TRBD1; CDR3aa: CASSQLRDSIYTF; CDR3nt: TGTGCCAGCAGTCAACTGAGGGACAGTATCTACACCTTC
v_gene: TRBV3-1; j_gene: TRBJ1-6; abundance: few; len: 17; d_gene: .; CDR3aa: CASSQGGTVAYNSPLHF; CDR3nt: TGTGCCAGCAGCCAAGGCGGAACAGTTGCCTATAATTCACCCCTCCACTTT
v_gene: TRBV4-2; j_gene: TRBJ2-5; abundance: .; len: 16; d_gene: TRBD2; CDR3aa: CASSQELAAPQETQYF; CDR3nt: TGTGCCAGCAGCCAGGAACTAGCGGCCCCCCAAGAGACCCAGTACTTC
v_gene: TRBV12-3/TRBV12-4; j_gene: TRBJ2-7; abundance: many; len: 15; d_gene: TRBD2; CDR3aa: CASSLRAGGYSEQYF; CDR3nt: TGTGCCAGCAGTTTAAGAGCGGGAGGATACTCCGAGCAGTACTTC
v_gene: TRBV5-1; j_gene: TRBJ2-1; abundance: many; len: 14; d_gene: .; CDR3aa: CASSLDTAAGEQFF; CDR3nt: TGCGCCAGCAGCTTAGATACGGCTGCGGGAGAGCAGTTCTTC
v_gene: TRBV5-1; j_gene: TRBJ2-3; abundance: many; len: 16; d_gene: TRBD2; CDR3aa: CASSLPSGRSADTQYF; CDR3nt: TGCGCCAGCAGCTTACCTAGCGGGAGATCTGCAGATACGCAGTATTTT
v_gene: TRBV5-1; j_gene: TRBJ2-7; abundance: medium-sized; len: 15; d_gene: TRBD2; CDR3aa: CASSSGLAGMYEQYF; CDR3nt: TGCGCCAGCAGCTCCGGACTAGCGGGAATGTACGAGCAGTACTTC
v_gene: TRBV6-2/TRBV6-3; j_gene: TRBJ2-5; abundance: many; len: 16; d_gene: .; CDR3aa: CASSTPRDRVKETQYF; CDR3nt: TGTGCCAGCAGTACCCCCCGGGACCGAGTGAAAGAGACCCAGTACTTC
v_gene: TRBV7-8; j_gene: TRBJ1-2; abundance: many; len: 14; d_gene: .; CDR3aa: CASSPGGRNYGYTF; CDR3nt: TGTGCCAGCAGCCCTGGGGGCAGGAACTATGGCTACACCTTC
v_gene: TRBV18; j_gene: TRBJ2-5; abundance: many; len: 15; d_gene: .; CDR3aa: CASSRPAIFAETQYF; CDR3nt: TGTGCCAGCTCACGCCCGGCCATCTTTGCAGAGACCCAGTACTTC
v_gene: TRBV4-3; j_gene: TRBJ2-5; abundance: .; len: 15; d_gene: TRBD2; CDR3aa: CASSRGLADQETQYF; CDR3nt: TGCGCCAGCAGCCGGGGACTAGCGGACCAAGAGACCCAGTACTTC
v_gene: TRBV7-2; j_gene: TRBJ2-3; abundance: many; len: 14; d_gene: TRBD2; CDR3aa: CASSLAAGADTQYF; CDR3nt: TGTGCCAGCAGCTTAGCCGCGGGAGCAGATACGCAGTATTTT
v_gene: TRBV2; j_gene: TRBJ2-3; abundance: few; len: 14; d_gene: .; CDR3aa: CATSDRFGGDTQYF; CDR3nt: TGTGCCACCTCGGACAGATTTGGTGGAGATACGCAGTATTTT
v_gene: TRBV4-3; j_gene: TRBJ2-1; abundance: few; len: 15; d_gene: TRBD2; CDR3aa: CASSQERGRYNEQFF; CDR3nt: TGCGCCAGCAGCCAAGAGCGGGGGAGATACAATGAGCAGTTCTTC